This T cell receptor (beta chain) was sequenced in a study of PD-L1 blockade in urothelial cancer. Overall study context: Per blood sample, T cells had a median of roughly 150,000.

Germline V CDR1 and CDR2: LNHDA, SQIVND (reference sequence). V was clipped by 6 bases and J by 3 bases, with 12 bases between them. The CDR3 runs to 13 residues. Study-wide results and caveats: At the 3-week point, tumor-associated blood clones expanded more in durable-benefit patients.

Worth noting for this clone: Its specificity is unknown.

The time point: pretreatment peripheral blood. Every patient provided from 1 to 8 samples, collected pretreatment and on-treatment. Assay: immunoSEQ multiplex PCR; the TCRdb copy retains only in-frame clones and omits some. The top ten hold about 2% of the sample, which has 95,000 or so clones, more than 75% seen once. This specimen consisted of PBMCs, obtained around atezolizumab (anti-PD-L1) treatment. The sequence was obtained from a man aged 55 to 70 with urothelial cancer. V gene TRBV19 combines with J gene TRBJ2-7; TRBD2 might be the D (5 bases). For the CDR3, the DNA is TGTGCCAGTAGCCTGGACTCCTACTACGAGCAGTACTTC. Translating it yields CASSLDSYYEQYF.